These 30 T cell receptor beta chains were all obtained from the same sample, sequenced in a study of blood T cell repertoires in COVID-19. Libraries were prepared by immunoSEQ multiplex PCR; TCRdb keeps only in-frame clonotypes and omits some of them. The sample records some 400,000 clones, over 75% being singletons. The sample comprised PBMCs or T cells enriched from blood (not recorded which). These receptors were collected from a man aged 30 to 45 who had recovered from COVID-19.

This chain connects TRBV6-5 to TRBJ1-5; D unclear. The CDR3 consists of 15 residues. CDR1 is MNHEY, CDR2 SVGAGI, per germline. V was cut by 7 bases and J by 3 bases, with 16 bases left in between. CDR3 bases: TGTGCCAGCACCCAGTTGGAGGGAATCAATCAGCCCCAGCATTTT. As protein: CASTQLEGINQPQHF.

For this clone: One end of the junction is discordant with germline, which a read error may explain. The genes are TRBV28 and TRBJ1-3, with D unclear. CDR3 size: 14 residues. The germline V gene has CDR1 MDHEN and CDR2 SYDVKM. The CDR3 region is CASSPGGSENTIYF. The CDR3 nucleotides are TGTGCCAGCAGTCCCGGAGGGTCTGAAAACACCATATATTTT.

V usage is TRBV12-3 or TRBV12-4 and J usage is TRBJ1-2, with D unclear. CDR3 length: 12 amino acids. V was shortened by 6 bases and J by 5 bases, with 10 bases between the two germline ends. The CDR3 loop reads CASRMLEYGYTF. CDR3 DNA: TGTGCCAGCAGAATGTTGGAGTATGGCTACACCTTC.

This chain uses TRBV6-2 or TRBV6-3 with TRBJ2-3; TRBD2 agrees at 9 bases. This CDR3 comprises 17 residues. V trimming: 2 bases; J trimming: 6 bases; junction bases outside the gene matches: 12. Germline V gene sequence: CDR1 MNHEY, CDR2 SVGEGT. CDR3 nucleotide sequence: TGTGCCAGCAGTTACAATAGCGGGGGCCACCCCAGGGATACGCAGTATTTT. Translating it yields CASSYNSGGHPRDTQYF.

The chain employs TRBV4-1 and TRBJ1-1; D unresolved. Trimming took 3 bases from V and 1 from J, leaving 15 bases between them. The V gene's germline CDR1 is MGHRA and CDR2 YSYEKL. The CDR3 loop spans 16 amino acids. The CDR3 nucleotides are TGCGCCAGCAGCCACCAAACGACCGTAGCGAACACTGAAGCTTTCTTT. As protein: CASSHQTTVANTEAFF.

This chain connects TRBV10-2 to TRBJ2-1, with TRBD2 matching over 8 bases. V was clipped by 7 bases and J by 1 base; unmatched bases: 3. The CDR3 is 14 residues long. The germline V gene has CDR1 WSHSY and CDR2 SAAADI. CDR3 nucleotide sequence: TGCGCCAGCAATCCTAGCGGGTCCTACAATGAGCAGTTCTTC. Translating it yields CASNPSGSYNEQFF.

The rearrangement uses TRBV5-1 and TRBJ1-3; D is ambiguous. Trimming removed 2 bases at V and 2 bases at J, with 8 bases between. This CDR3 has 14 residues. The germline CDR1 and CDR2 sequences are SGHRS and YFSETQ. The CDR3 region is CASSFGFTGNTIYF. The CDR3 nucleotides are TGCGCCAGCAGCTTCGGGTTCACTGGAAACACCATATATTTT.

This clone occurred once. V gene TRBV5-1 combines with J gene TRBJ1-1, with D possibly being TRBD1 (6 bases). V was cut by 0 bases and J by 11 bases, with 20 bases left in between. The CDR3 loop spans 15 amino acids. The V gene's germline CDR1 is SGHRS and CDR2 YFSETQ. The CDR3, as DNA: TGCGCCAGCAGCTTGGTTGGTAGGGGGACGCAGGAGGCTTTCTTT. Its protein is CASSLVGRGTQEAFF.

This clone has only a few counts. The chain is built from TRBV3-1 (or the pseudogene TRBV3-2) and TRBJ1-1; a possible D gene is TRBD1 (5 bases). Per germline, CDR1 LGHDT and CDR2 YNNKEL (reference sequence). This CDR3 is built from 14 residues. Trimming removed 4 bases from V and 7 bases from J, with 16 bases in between. The CDR3 sequence: CASSPPTALSEAFF. For the CDR3, the DNA is TGTGCCAGCAGCCCCCCGACAGCACTGAGTGAAGCTTTCTTT.

The V and J genes are TRBV27 and TRBJ1-1; weak D call: TRBD1 (6 bases). Trimming shortened V by 0 bases and J by 4 bases, and 12 bases separated the two germline ends. CDR3 length: 15 residues. Germline V gene data show CDR1 as MNHEY and CDR2 as SMNVEV (reference sequence). The CDR3 bases are TGTGCCAGCAGTTTATCCTTCCCAGGGGTCACTGAAGCTTTCTTT. It translates to CASSLSFPGVTEAFF.

The rearrangement links TRBV16 to TRBJ2-1; 10 nucleotides align to TRBD2. Germline CDR1 KGHSY, CDR2 FQNENV. J gave up 6 bases and V 2 bases, and 7 bases lay outside the gene matches. This CDR3 comprises 16 residues. The CDR3 region has the DNA TGTGCCAGCAGCCAAGTCGGAGGGACTAGCGCCAATGAGCAGTTCTTC. It encodes CASSQVGGTSANEQFF.

This clone is a singleton in its sample. The chain is built from TRBV4-1 and TRBJ2-3; TRBD1 matches 8 bases. V gave up 1 base and J gave up 2 bases; unmatched junction bases: 5. Germline CDR1 MGHRA, CDR2 YSYEKL. The CDR3 totals 16 residues. The CDR3 nucleotides are TGCGCCAGCAGCCAAGCCGGGACAGGATACACAGATACGCAGTATTTT. Protein product: CASSQAGTGYTDTQYF.

The chain is built from TRBV7-2 and TRBJ2-3; weak D call: TRBD1 (7 bases). Trimming cost V 3 bases and J 0 bases, with 16 bases left between them. Germline V gene lookup returns CDR1 SGHTA and CDR2 FQGNSA. The CDR3 totals 17 residues. CDR3 sequence reads: CASSFPRGAGSTDTQYF. The DNA for the CDR3 is TGTGCCAGCAGCTTCCCCAGGGGGGCGGGGAGCACAGATACGCAGTATTTT. The full variable domain, rest sourced from reference TRBV7-2 and TRBJ2-3, is GAGVSQSPSNKVTEKGKDVELRCDPISGHTALYWYRQSLGQGLEFLIYFQGNSAPDKSGLPSDRFSAERTGGSVSTLTIQRTQQEDSAVYLCASSFPRGAGSTDTQYFGPGTRLTVL.

J is TRBJ2-3 and V is TRBV5-4, with 14 positions matching TRBD2. This CDR3 region has 16 residues. V dropped 4 bases and J dropped 6; count of bases not matched to a gene: 7. Per germline, CDR1 SGHNT and CDR2 YYREEE (reference sequence). The CDR3 sequence is CASSAGTSGGIDTQYF. The CDR3 DNA sequence: TGTGCCAGCAGCGCCGGGACTAGCGGGGGAATCGATACGCAGTATTTT. Drawing the rest from reference TRBV5-4 and TRBJ2-3, the complete variable domain is ETGVTQSPTHLIKTRGQQVTLRCSSQSGHNTVSWYQQALGQGPQFIFQYYREEENGRGNFPPRFSGLQFPNYSSELNVNALELDDSALYLCASSAGTSGGIDTQYFGPGTRLTVL.

This clone turned up a few times. The rearrangement joins TRBV30 to TRBJ1-2, with 7 nucleotides matching TRBD1. The CDR3 is made up of 13 amino acids. With V trimmed by 1 base and J by 13 bases, 12 bases remained unmatched. Germline CDR1 is GTSNPN and CDR2 is SVGIG (reference sequence). Here the CDR3 reads CAWSATGQATGTF. CDR3 sequence (DNA): TGTGCCTGGAGTGCAACCGGACAGGCCACGGGCACCTTC.

This rearrangement joins TRBV30 to TRBJ2-7, with 9 bases fitting TRBD2. CDR3 length equals 14 residues. The ends lost 2 bases at V and 7 bases at J; junction bases unmatched: 9. Germline CDR1 and CDR2: GTSNPN and SVGIG (reference sequence). The CDR3 is CAWSQGTSRGEQYF. The CDR3 DNA reads TGTGCCTGGAGTCAGGGGACTAGCAGGGGAGAGCAGTACTTC.

The chain recombines TRBV29-1 with TRBJ1-2; 7 bases align to TRBD1. The trim removed 0 bases at V and 5 bases at J, leaving 9 bases unmatched. The CDR3 runs 15 residues. From germline, CDR1 is SQVTM and CDR2 ANQGSEA. CDR3 sequence: CSVEDHWQGDYGYTF. In DNA, the CDR3 is TGCAGCGTTGAAGATCACTGGCAGGGGGATTATGGCTACACCTTC. The variable domain in full, completed from reference TRBV29-1 and TRBJ1-2, reads SAVISQKPSRDICQRGTSLTIQCQVDSQVTMMFWYRQQPGQSLTLIATANQGSEATYESGFVIDKFPISRPNLTFSTLTVSNMSPEDSSIYLCSVEDHWQGDYGYTFGSGTRLTVV.

This clone was counted a single time. This sequence joins TRBV20-1 and TRBJ2-5, with D possibly being TRBD1 (6 bases). V lost 3 bases, J lost 2 bases, and 13 bases lay in between. Germline CDR1 is DFQATT and CDR2 is SNEGSKA (reference sequence). CDR3 size: 14 residues. The CDR3: CSASLQGNQETQYF. The CDR3 DNA is TGCAGTGCTAGTCTTCAGGGGAATCAAGAGACCCAGTACTTC.

This chain uses TRBV30 with TRBJ1-3, with 7 positions matching TRBD1. Germline V gives CDR1 GTSNPN, CDR2 SVGIG (reference sequence). The CDR3 covers 12 residues. The V gene end was trimmed by 5 bases and the J gene end by 4 bases; junction bases not matched to a gene: 2. CDR3 nucleotide sequence: TGTGCCTGGGCGGGACAGGGAAACACCATATATTTT. It specifies CAWAGQGNTIYF.

V is TRBV7-9 and J is TRBJ2-3; TRBD1 matches 8 bases. The CDR3 is 17 residues long. CDR1 and CDR2 from the germline V gene are SEHNR and FQNEAQ (reference sequence). J gave up 2 bases and V 5 bases, and 12 bases lay outside the gene matches. The CDR3 loop is CASSPYTGTGHTDTQYF. For the CDR3, the DNA is TGTGCCAGCAGCCCCTACACCGGGACAGGTCACACAGATACGCAGTATTTT.

This clone appeared a few times. The CDR3 region has the DNA TGTGCCAGTAGCAATACAGGGCGGAACACAGATACGCAGTATTTT. This gives the protein CASSNTGRNTDTQYF. This chain links TRBV19 with TRBJ2-3, with TRBD1 as a possible D gene (6 bases). The length of the CDR3 is 15 residues. Germline CDR1 LNHDA, CDR2 SQIVND (reference sequence). With 6 bases removed from V and 2 bases from J, the gap between germline ends came to 15 bases.

This clone has ten or more counts. The chain links TRBV7-9 to TRBJ2-7; D is uncertain. Between the trimmed V and J ends, which lost 3 bases and 5 bases, there was a span of 8 bases. Germline V gene data show CDR1 as SEHNR and CDR2 as FQNEAQ (reference sequence). The CDR3 runs to 12 residues. DNA of the CDR3: TGTGCCAGCAGCTTTTGGAGCAACGAGCAGTACTTC. Translated: CASSFWSNEQYF.

This rearrangement joins TRBV19 to TRBJ1-6; D gene ambiguous. The CDR3 runs 17 residues. V was shortened by 7 bases and J by 4 bases, with 20 bases between the two germline ends. Germline V CDR1 and CDR2: LNHDA, SQIVND (reference sequence). This chain's CDR3 is CASTPGGGAAYNSPLHF. CDR3 coding DNA: TGTGCCAGTACCCCGGGTGGAGGAGCAGCTTATAATTCACCCCTCCACTTT. Full variable domain (rest looked up from reference TRBV19 and TRBJ1-6): DGGITQSPKYLFRKEGQNVTLSCEQNLNHDAMYWYRQDPGQGLRLIYYSQIVNDFQKGDIAEGYSVSREKKESFPLTVTSAQKNPTAFYLCASTPGGGAAYNSPLHFGNGTRLTVT.

This chain links TRBV18 with TRBJ2-7; D unclear. Germline CDR1 is KGHSH and CDR2 is LQKENI. Trimming stripped 3 bases from V and 6 bases from J, with 9 bases between. The CDR3 length is 12 residues. The CDR3 reads CASSPAAFEQYF. The CDR3 region has the DNA TGTGCCAGCTCACCCGCCGCGTTCGAGCAGTACTTC.

V gene TRBV3-1 (or the pseudogene TRBV3-2) combines with J gene TRBJ2-7; D is possibly TRBD2 (6 bases). The CDR3 has 14 residues. Trimming took off 8 bases at V and 1 base at J, with 15 bases between the two ends. Germline assignment: CDR1 LGHDT and CDR2 YNNKEL (reference sequence). CDR3 residues: CASSSFGGSYEQYF. The CDR3 DNA is TGTGCCAGCTCTAGTTTCGGGGGTTCCTACGAGCAGTACTTC.

In this sample, this clone turned up once. The V gene is TRBV19, the J gene TRBJ1-5; D not resolved. CDR1 is LNHDA and CDR2 is SQIVND in the germline V gene (reference sequence). This CDR3 is built from 14 residues. V was shortened by 5 bases and J by 0 bases, with 8 bases between the two germline ends. CDR3: CASSLTDSNQPQHF. The CDR3 nucleotides read TGTGCCAGTAGTCTAACAGATAGCAATCAGCCCCAGCATTTT. The full variable domain, completed using reference TRBV19 and TRBJ1-5, is DGGITQSPKYLFRKEGQNVTLSCEQNLNHDAMYWYRQDPGQGLRLIYYSQIVNDFQKGDIAEGYSVSREKKESFPLTVTSAQKNPTAFYLCASSLTDSNQPQHFGDGTRLSIL.

CDR3 residues: CASSRGTSYNEQFF. The CDR3 DNA reads TGTGCCAGCAGCAGAGGGACTAGTTACAATGAGCAGTTCTTC. The chain has TRBV9 and TRBJ2-1; 8 nucleotides line up with TRBD2. The CDR3 is 14 amino acids. Per the germline V gene, CDR1 is SGDLS and CDR2 is YYNGEE. V lost 4 bases to trimming and J lost 4 bases; unmatched junction nucleotides: 4.

The rearrangement uses TRBV2 and TRBJ2-5; 9 nucleotides align to TRBD1. In germline, CDR1 is SNHLY, CDR2 FYNNEI. V dropped 4 bases and J dropped 0; count of bases not matched to a gene: 3. This CDR3 spans 15 amino acids. The CDR3 reads CASSVGDRDQETQYF. In nucleotides, the CDR3 is TGTGCCAGCAGTGTCGGGGACAGGGACCAAGAGACCCAGTACTTC.

The rearrangement uses TRBV19 and TRBJ1-4, with a possible D match to TRBD1 (5 bases). Germline CDR1 LNHDA, CDR2 SQIVND (reference sequence). V lost 5 bases and J lost 8, with 9 bases in between. The CDR3 runs to 12 residues. As DNA, the CDR3 is TGTGCCAGTAGTCTGGGGGGGGAAAAACTGTTTTTT. Translation gives CASSLGGEKLFF.

The chain couples TRBV5-6 to TRBJ2-5; 7 bases are shared with TRBD1. V was clipped by 4 bases and J by 1 base; unmatched bases: 4. The CDR3 has 14 residues. Germline lookup yields CDR1 SGHDT and CDR2 YYEEEE. CDR3 sequence (DNA): TGTGCCAGCAGCCAGACAGGGAGCCAAGAGACCCAGTACTTC. This translates into CASSQTGSQETQYF.